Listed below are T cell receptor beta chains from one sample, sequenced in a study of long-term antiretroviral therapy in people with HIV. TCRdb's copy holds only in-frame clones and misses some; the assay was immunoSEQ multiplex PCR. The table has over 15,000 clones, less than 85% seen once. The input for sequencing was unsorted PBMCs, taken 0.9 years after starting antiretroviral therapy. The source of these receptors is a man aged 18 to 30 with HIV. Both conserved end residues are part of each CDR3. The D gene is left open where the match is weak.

CDR3 DNA: TGTGCTAGTGGGACACAGGGGGACTATGGCTACACCTTC; CDR3 protein: CASGTQGDYGYTF; V gene: TRBV12-5; J gene: TRBJ1-2; D gene: TRBD1
CDR3 DNA: TGTGCCAGTAGTCGACAGGGACAAATCTCTGGGGCCAACGTCCTGACTTTC; CDR3 protein: CASSRQGQISGANVLTF; V gene: TRBV19; J gene: TRBJ2-6; D gene: TRBD1
CDR3 DNA: TGTGCCAGCAGCAACCGGAGGGGAACGGGCACAGATACGCAGTATTTT; CDR3 protein: CASSNRRGTGTDTQYF; V gene: TRBV7-8; J gene: TRBJ2-3; D gene: NA
CDR3 DNA: TGTGCCAGCAGCTTGGGCGGTCGATACAATGAGCAGTTCTTC; CDR3 protein: CASSLGGRYNEQFF; V gene: TRBV5-6; J gene: TRBJ2-1; D gene: NA
CDR3 DNA: TGCGCCAGCAGCGAGGGACAGGGGGGGGTCCAAATCATGAACACTGAAGCTTTCTTT; CDR3 protein: CASSEGQGGVQIMNTEAFF; V gene: TRBV4-1; J gene: TRBJ1-1; D gene: TRBD1
CDR3 DNA: TGCGCCAGCAGGCCCGGACAGGGTTTAACAGATACGCAGTATTTT; CDR3 protein: CASRPGQGLTDTQYF; V gene: TRBV5-1; J gene: TRBJ2-3; D gene: TRBD1
CDR3 DNA: TGTGCCAGCAGTTATTTGGGAGACTCTCTAGAGACCCAGTACTTC; CDR3 protein: CASSYLGDSLETQYF; V gene: TRBV6-5; J gene: TRBJ2-5; D gene: NA
CDR3 DNA: TGTGCCAGCAGCTTAGAGAGGAACACTGAAGCTTTCTTT; CDR3 protein: CASSLERNTEAFF; V gene: TRBV7-8; J gene: TRBJ1-1; D gene: NA
CDR3 DNA: TGCGCCAGCAGCTTGGTTGGGACAGGGGACCTCACTGAAGCTTTCTTT; CDR3 protein: CASSLVGTGDLTEAFF; V gene: TRBV5-1; J gene: TRBJ1-1; D gene: TRBD1
CDR3 DNA: TGTGCCAGCAGGGGCGCTATGAACACTGAAGCTTTCTTT; CDR3 protein: CASRGAMNTEAFF; V gene: TRBV28; J gene: TRBJ1-1; D gene: NA
CDR3 DNA: TGCAGCGCGACCGGGACAGGGGAAGCTGGCTACACCTTC; CDR3 protein: CSATGTGEAGYTF; V gene: TRBV29-1; J gene: TRBJ1-2; D gene: TRBD1